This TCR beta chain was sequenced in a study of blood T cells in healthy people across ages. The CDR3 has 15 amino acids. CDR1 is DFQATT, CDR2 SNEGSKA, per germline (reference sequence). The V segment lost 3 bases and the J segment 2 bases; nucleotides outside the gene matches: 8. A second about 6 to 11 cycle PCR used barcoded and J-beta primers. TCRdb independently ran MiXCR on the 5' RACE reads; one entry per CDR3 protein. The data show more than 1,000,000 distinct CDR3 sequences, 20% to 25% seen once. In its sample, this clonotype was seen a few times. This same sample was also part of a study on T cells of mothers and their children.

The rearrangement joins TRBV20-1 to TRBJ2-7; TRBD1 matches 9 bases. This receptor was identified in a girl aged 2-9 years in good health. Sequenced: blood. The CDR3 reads CSASLVGQGPYEQYF. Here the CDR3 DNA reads TGCAGTGCTAGTTTAGTGGGACAGGGACCCTACGAGCAGTACTTC.